This TCR beta chain was observed in a study of neurological immune-mediated disorders. Study-wide findings and caveats: Levels of TCR clonal expansion peaked in HTLV-1-associated myelopathy and reached their lowest in multiple sclerosis, under those of healthy controls. Sharing of CDR3 amino acid sequences among expanded clones across subjects was absent, suggesting private repertoires in all groups.

The team produced cDNA through 5'RACE using 10-nucleotide random UMIs. Each CDR3 protein gets one entry after TCRdb re-called the 5' RACE reads with MiXCR. The sample yields approximately 48,000 distinct CDR3 sequences, 3% to 3.5% seen once. This clonotype occurred many times. Antigen: not known. V lost 3 bases, J lost 7 bases, and 9 bases lay in between. Germline V gene sequence: CDR1 DFQATT, CDR2 SNEGSKA (reference sequence). There are 12 residues in the CDR3. Material for sequencing was PBMCs. V is TRBV20-1 and J is TRBJ1-4; D remains unclear. The source is a woman in her forties or fifties with multiple sclerosis. This chain's CDR3 is CSARGSGEKLFF. The CDR3 DNA reads as TGCAGTGCTAGGGGAAGCGGTGAAAAACTGTTTTTT.